The rows below give T cell receptor beta chains drawn from one sample of a study of CXCR3-negative and CXCR3-positive naive CD8 T cells. No DNA is given; TCRdb re-called the 5' RACE reads and lists each CDR3 protein once. In total, the table holds approximately 100,000 distinct CDR3 sequences. The sample comprised naive CXCR3+ CD8+ T cells from blood. The receptors were gathered from a human donor in good health. Some clones in this sample may be carry-over from other donors' samples. The CDR3 runs from the conserved cysteine through the conserved F or W. The order of the fields is V gene, J gene, CDR3 protein.

>TRBV6-6|TRBJ2-7
CASRDGTSYEQYF
>TRBV20-1|TRBJ1-3
CSARGDRAGNTIYF
>TRBV7-3|TRBJ2-1
CASSSTQAGGPLTEQFF
>TRBV7-9|TRBJ2-4
CASSLVGLAKNIQYF
>TRBV3-2|TRBJ2-6
CASSQDQGAYGANVLTF
>TRBV29-1|TRBJ2-5
CSVEDLWGGQETQYF
>TRBV11-3|TRBJ2-1
CASSSRRTGVGNEQFF
>TRBV29-1|TRBJ1-1
CSGRTVMNTEAFF
>TRBV7-9|TRBJ2-7
CASSLAGDSYEQYF
>TRBV19|TRBJ2-7
CASSMSTSGSIEQYF
>TRBV19|TRBJ2-7
CASSIVAGESYEQYF
>TRBV29-1|TRBJ1-1
CSALIFTENTEAFF
>TRBV6-2/TRBV6-3|TRBJ1-5
CASSLFPGQGLDQPQHF
>TRBV12-3/TRBV12-4|TRBJ1-1
CASSSSGGVGTEAFF
>TRBV2|TRBJ2-7
CASSEWDSDPYEQYF
>TRBV7-6|TRBJ2-1
CASSLVTSGAGGNEQFF
>TRBV7-2|TRBJ2-5
CASSLASSQETQYF
>TRBV20-1|TRBJ2-1
CSARALGGLHNEKFF
>TRBV7-9|TRBJ1-1
CASSPSMLGPMNTEAFF
>TRBV4-3|TRBJ2-3
CASSLAWAEGQQYF
>TRBV29-1|TRBJ2-1
CSGDITGNTQFF
>TRBV5-1|TRBJ1-5
CASSLEGAGQPQHF
>TRBV5-1|TRBJ2-1
CASSSPAGTSAYNEQFF
>TRBV4-3|TRBJ2-5
CASSQDGGLAIQETQYF
>TRBV6-5|TRBJ2-1
CASRETVNNEQFF
>TRBV29-1|TRBJ1-2
CSVEGVGQEWDYGYTF
>TRBV4-3|TRBJ2-4
CASSQDHFESGGITIQYF
>TRBV7-2|TRBJ1-4
CASSGWSNEKLFF
>TRBV7-9|TRBJ2-1
CASSLGAEQLF
>TRBV3-1|TRBJ2-1
CASSQEIRQGIYNEQFF
>TRBV4-1|TRBJ2-7
CASSQGGAGTLDYEQYF
>TRBV29-1|TRBJ1-6
CSVAEGQGIYSPLHF
>TRBV9|TRBJ2-1
CASNDGNEQFF